These 20 T cell receptor beta chains originate from one sample sequenced in a study of blood T cell repertoires in COVID-19. Here immunoSEQ multiplex PCR was the method, and the copy in TCRdb shows in-frame clones only, minus some. The sample includes roughly 340,000 clones, about 90% of them seen just once. The sample comprised peripheral blood. The receptors originated from a woman between 18 and 29 years old who had recovered from COVID-19.

This clone appeared once. The gene calls are TRBV2 and TRBJ2-1; D gene uncertain. Germline values: CDR1 SNHLY, CDR2 FYNNEI. V was pared by 6 bases and J by 8 bases, with 17 bases between. The CDR3 length is 14 residues. The CDR3 loop is CASRELPVADEQFF. The CDR3 bases are TGTGCCAGCAGGGAACTCCCCGTGGCCGATGAGCAGTTCTTC.

CDR3 sequence: CASTTSGETQYF. Here the CDR3 DNA reads TGTGCCAGCACGACTAGCGGAGAGACCCAGTACTTC. The chain uses TRBV12-3 or TRBV12-4 and TRBJ2-5; 9 nucleotides align to TRBD2. With V trimmed by 7 bases and J by 4 bases, 1 base remained unmatched. The CDR3 is 12 residues long.

A single count supports this clone. The chain links TRBV7-2 to TRBJ1-4, with TRBD1 matching over 7 bases. This CDR3 spans 18 amino acids. Germline loops: CDR1 SGHTA, CDR2 FQGNSA. Trimming removed 1 base from V and 0 bases from J; junction bases left unmatched: 8. CDR3 region: CASSLEAGGIPTNEKLFF. The CDR3 DNA follows: TGTGCCAGCAGCTTAGAGGCAGGGGGAATACCAACTAATGAAAAACTGTTTTTT.

The gene calls are TRBV5-6 and TRBJ1-6; 10 bases line up with TRBD1. CDR3 size: 17 residues. Germline assignment: CDR1 SGHDT and CDR2 YYEEEE. V gave up 7 bases and J gave up 7 bases; unmatched junction bases: 14. The CDR3 nucleotides are TGTGCCAGCGGGACCCCTAGCACGGGACAGGGGAATTCACCCCTCCACTTT. Amino acids: CASGTPSTGQGNSPLHF.

This chain joins TRBV10-3 and TRBJ2-3; 8 bases fit TRBD2. Germline CDR1 and CDR2: ENHRY and SYGVKD. The CDR3 spans 15 residues. With 6 bases clipped from V and 2 bases from J, the junction kept 7 bases outside the gene matches. The CDR3 loop is CAISGRALVTDTQYF. CDR3 in DNA: TGTGCCATCAGCGGGAGGGCCCTGGTCACAGATACGCAGTATTTT.

The rearrangement uses TRBV7-2 and TRBJ1-1, with 11 bases matching TRBD1. This CDR3 contains 18 residues. Germline values: CDR1 SGHTA, CDR2 FQGNSA. Losses at the gene ends were 1 base for V and 3 bases for J; bases not matched to a gene: 10. The CDR3, as DNA: TGTGCCAGCAGCTTAGTACCCGGGACAGGGGGGAGAGACACTGAAGCTTTCTTT. This gives the protein CASSLVPGTGGRDTEAFF.

The chain has TRBV18 and TRBJ2-1, with D tentatively TRBD2 (5 bases). Trimming removed 4 bases from V and 0 bases from J, with 13 bases in between. CDR3 size: 16 residues. Germline V gene sequence: CDR1 KGHSH, CDR2 LQKENI. CDR3 bases: TGTGCCAGCTCACAACCTGCGGGTCTCTCCTACAATGAGCAGTTCTTC. Encoded protein: CASSQPAGLSYNEQFF.

The rearrangement links TRBV10-2 to TRBJ2-5; 9 nucleotides line up with TRBD2. J gave up 3 bases and V 8 bases, and 1 base lay outside the gene matches. CDR1 WSHSY and CDR2 SAAADI come from the germline V gene. The CDR3 covers 12 residues. The CDR3 nucleotides are TGCGCCAGCGCTAGCGGGAAAGAGACCCAGTACTTC. Translated: CASASGKETQYF.

V gene TRBV9 combines with J gene TRBJ2-1; tentatively, D is TRBD2 (5 bases). This CDR3 is built from 15 residues. The germline gives CDR1 SGDLS, CDR2 YYNGEE. V shed 5 bases and J shed 2 bases, with 14 bases lying between them. Here the CDR3 reads CASSLSGDTYNEQFF. CDR3 nucleotide sequence: TGTGCCAGCAGTTTGAGCGGAGATACCTACAATGAGCAGTTCTTC.

The chain carries TRBV27 and TRBJ1-2; TRBD1 might be the D (5 bases). Germline assignment: CDR1 MNHEY and CDR2 SMNVEV (reference sequence). Trimming took 0 bases from V and 2 from J, leaving 13 bases between them. The CDR3 is 16 amino acids. The CDR3 loop reads CASSLSIWGENYGYTF. The CDR3 DNA is TGTGCCAGCAGTTTATCTATTTGGGGGGAGAACTATGGCTACACCTTC.

The chain is built from TRBV30 and TRBJ2-2, with D possibly being TRBD2 (6 bases). Germline loops: CDR1 GTSNPN, CDR2 SVGIG (reference sequence). Trimming removed 1 base at V and 7 bases at J, with 16 bases between. The CDR3 covers 15 residues. CDR3 protein: CAWSGPRGGGGELFF. CDR3 nucleotides: TGTGCCTGGAGTGGCCCCCGGGGAGGCGGCGGGGAGCTGTTTTTT.

The chain combines TRBV4-1 with TRBJ1-2; tentatively, D is TRBD1 (5 bases). The germline V gene encodes CDR1 MGHRA and CDR2 YSYEKL. Trimming pared 0 bases from V and 6 bases from J, leaving 20 bases between. The CDR3 runs to 17 residues. CDR3 bases: TGCGCCAGCAGCCAAGATCAATGGCAGGGTAAATGGGATGGCTACACCTTC. This sequence encodes CASSQDQWQGKWDGYTF.

The gene calls are TRBV12-5 and TRBJ1-1; D unclear. The CDR3 sequence is 14 residues long. CDR1 is LGHNT, CDR2 FRNRAP, per germline. V gave up 5 bases and J gave up 8 bases, with 18 bases separating them. CDR3 sequence (DNA): TGTGCTAGTGGTCCCCCGGGTGTAACGGGAGAAGCTTTCTTT. Its translation: CASGPPGVTGEAFF.

The V call is TRBV5-1, the J call TRBJ2-5; 8 bases match TRBD1. The CDR3 contains 15 residues. The V and J ends lost 0 bases and 5 bases, in that order; junction bases with no gene match: 6. The germline V gene has CDR1 SGHRS and CDR2 YFSETQ. The CDR3 reads CASSLGTGGWETQYF. CDR3 DNA sequence: TGCGCCAGCAGCTTGGGAACAGGGGGATGGGAGACCCAGTACTTC.

There are a few counts of this clone. The V call is TRBV29-1, the J call TRBJ2-1; 13 bases line up with TRBD2. V was pared by 7 bases and J by 8 bases, with 11 bases of the junction left unmatched. The V gene's germline CDR1 is SQVTM and CDR2 ANQGSEA. The CDR3 covers 15 residues. Here the CDR3 reads CSAGLAGASIYEQFF. The CDR3 DNA reads as TGCAGCGCCGGACTAGCGGGAGCAAGTATTTATGAGCAGTTCTTC.

This chain joins TRBV5-4 and TRBJ2-1; 7 nucleotides agree with TRBD2. The CDR3 length is 13 residues. With V trimmed by 0 bases and J by 10 bases, 4 bases remained unmatched. Per germline, CDR1 SGHNT and CDR2 YYREEE (reference sequence). As DNA, the CDR3 is TGTGCCAGCAGCTTGGGGCGGGAGAGGGAGCAGTTCTTC. Amino acid sequence: CASSLGREREQFF.

This chain links TRBV5-4 with TRBJ1-1; no firm D call. The V gene lost 7 bases and the J gene lost 5 bases, with 18 bases spanning the gap. The CDR3 is made up of 14 amino acids. The germline gives CDR1 SGHNT, CDR2 YYREEE (reference sequence). Written as DNA, the CDR3 is TGTGCCAGCTCTATAAGGGCGCGGAGGACTGAAGCTTTCTTT. Translation: CASSIRARRTEAFF.

This chain uses TRBV30 with TRBJ2-6, with D possibly matching TRBD2 (6 bases). V shed 2 bases and J shed 4 bases, with 21 bases lying between them. The CDR3 contains 18 residues. Germline V gene data show CDR1 as GTSNPN and CDR2 as SVGIG (reference sequence). CDR3 sequence reads: CAWSRTRGSIGGANVLTF. CDR3 sequence (DNA): TGTGCCTGGAGTCGGACACGGGGGTCAATTGGCGGGGCCAACGTCCTGACTTTC.

V gene TRBV6-6 combines with J gene TRBJ2-1, with a tentative D call TRBD1 (6 bases). Germline CDR1 reads MNHNY; CDR2 reads SVGAGI (reference sequence). The CDR3 sequence is 12 residues long. V dropped 7 bases and J dropped 5 bases, with 9 bases sitting between them. The CDR3 region has the DNA TGTGCCAGCAATCAGGGGAACAATGAGCAGTTCTTC. Residues: CASNQGNNEQFF.

V gene TRBV5-1 combines with J gene TRBJ1-1; D ambiguous. The germline V gene has CDR1 SGHRS and CDR2 YFSETQ. The CDR3 runs to 14 residues. The V gene lost 4 bases and the J gene lost 5 bases, with 15 bases spanning the gap. The CDR3 nucleotides are TGCGCCAGCAGCCTAATTGGGCCAGAAACTGAAGCTTTCTTT. Amino acids: CASSLIGPETEAFF.